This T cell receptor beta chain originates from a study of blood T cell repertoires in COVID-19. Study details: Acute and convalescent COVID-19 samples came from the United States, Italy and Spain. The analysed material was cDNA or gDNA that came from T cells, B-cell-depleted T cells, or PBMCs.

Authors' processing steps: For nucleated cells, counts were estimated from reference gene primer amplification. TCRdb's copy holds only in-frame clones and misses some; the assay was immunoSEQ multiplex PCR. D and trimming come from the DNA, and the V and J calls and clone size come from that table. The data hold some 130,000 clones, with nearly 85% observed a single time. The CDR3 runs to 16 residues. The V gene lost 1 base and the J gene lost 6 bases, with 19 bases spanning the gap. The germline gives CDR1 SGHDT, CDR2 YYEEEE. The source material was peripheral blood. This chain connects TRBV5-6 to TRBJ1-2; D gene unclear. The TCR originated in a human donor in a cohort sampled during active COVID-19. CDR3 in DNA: TGTGCCAGCAGCTTGTTTTCCCTGGGCCCCTTTGATGGCTACACCTTC. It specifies CASSLFSLGPFDGYTF. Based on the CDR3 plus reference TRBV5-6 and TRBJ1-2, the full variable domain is DAGVTQSPTHLIKTRGQQVTLRCSPKSGHDTVSWYQQALGQGPQFIFQYYEEEERQRGNFPDRFSGHQFPNYSSELNVNALLLGDSALYLCASSLFSLGPFDGYTFGSGTRLTVV.